Following are 16 T cell receptor beta chains from one sample sequenced in a study of Tregs in tolerant kidney transplant recipients. Clones were read by immunoSEQ multiplex PCR, and TCRdb kept only the in-frame ones, dropping some. The table has some 55,000 clones, 80% to 90% seen once. Sequencing was performed on Tregs from blood, taken before the transplant. The receptor set was obtained from a human donor who received a combined kidney and bone marrow transplant.

The V gene is TRBV28, the J gene TRBJ1-4; 8 bases match TRBD1. The CDR3 length is 13 residues. CDR1 is MDHEN, CDR2 SYDVKM, per germline. V was pared by 5 bases and J by 11 bases, with 7 bases of the junction left unmatched. The CDR3 here is CASSLSDRDKLFF. CDR3 DNA: TGTGCCAGCAGTCTATCGGACAGGGACAAACTGTTTTTT.

This rearrangement joins TRBV5-4 to TRBJ2-3; TRBD2 matches 12 bases. This CDR3 comprises 17 residues. Germline V gene sequence: CDR1 SGHNT, CDR2 YYREEE (reference sequence). The V gene end was trimmed by 0 bases and the J gene end by 5 bases; junction bases not matched to a gene: 7. CDR3 loop: CASSLGGPSGRGDTQYF. DNA for the CDR3: TGTGCCAGCAGCTTGGGGGGTCCTAGCGGGAGGGGAGATACGCAGTATTTT.

V gene TRBV9 combines with J gene TRBJ1-1; D is undetermined. The V end lost 0 bases, the J end lost 1 base, and 7 bases lay between the germline ends. The CDR3 is made up of 14 amino acids. Germline-derived CDR1 and CDR2 are SGDLS and YYNGEE. The CDR3 DNA sequence: TGTGCCAGCAGCGTAGCAGTTGCGAACACTGAAGCTTTCTTT. Amino acid sequence: CASSVAVANTEAFF.

The chain employs TRBV7-8 and TRBJ2-5; 11 positions match TRBD2. Germline-derived CDR1 and CDR2 are SGHVS and FQNEAQ. Trimming took 5 bases from V and 2 from J; bases not matched to a gene: 16. This CDR3 has 19 residues. The CDR3 DNA follows: TGTGCCAGCAGCCCCTACCGACTAGCGGGGTGGGGGGATCAAGAGACCCAGTACTTC. Protein: CASSPYRLAGWGDQETQYF.

V and J are TRBV28 and TRBJ2-1; D is possibly TRBD2 (11 bases). Germline V gene data show CDR1 as MDHEN and CDR2 as SYDVKM. This CDR3 comprises 20 residues. The V end was cut by 0 bases, the J end by 8 bases, with 29 bases between. The chain's CDR3 is CASSLWGQGLASGGLDEQFF. The CDR3 DNA is TGTGCCAGCAGTTTATGGGGACAGGGGTTGGCTAGCGGGGGGCTCGATGAGCAGTTCTTC.

The chain joins TRBV30 to TRBJ2-7, with 15 bases that match TRBD2. Germline V CDR1 and CDR2: GTSNPN, SVGIG (reference sequence). V lost 4 bases and J lost 4; bases outside the gene matches: 5. This CDR3 has 15 amino acids. CDR3 in DNA: TGTGCCTGGACCTCAGGGACTAGCGGGAGGTACGAGCAGTACTTC. This gives the protein CAWTSGTSGRYEQYF.

This rearrangement joins TRBV28 to TRBJ1-3, with D possibly TRBD1 on 5 matching bases. Germline CDR1 and CDR2: MDHEN and SYDVKM. Trimming stripped 3 bases from V and 1 base from J, with 13 bases between. There are 16 residues in the CDR3. CDR3 amino acids: CASSFWGLGSGNTIYF. The CDR3 DNA reads as TGTGCCAGCAGTTTCTGGGGCCTCGGGTCTGGAAACACCATATATTTT.

The chain combines TRBV5-5 with TRBJ1-1; D is perhaps TRBD1 (5 bases). This CDR3 region has 14 residues. Trimming took 7 bases from V and 0 from J, leaving 13 bases between them. Germline assignment: CDR1 SGHKS and CDR2 YYEKEE (reference sequence). The CDR3 here is CASRDFLMNTEAFF. The CDR3 DNA reads as TGTGCCAGCCGGGACTTTCTCATGAACACTGAAGCTTTCTTT.

The rearrangement links TRBV4-2 to TRBJ2-2, with D tentatively TRBD2 (6 bases). V was shortened by 0 bases and J by 3 bases, with 11 bases between the two germline ends. Germline CDR1 and CDR2: LGHNA and YNFKEQ. This CDR3 contains 16 residues. The CDR3, as DNA: TGTGCCAGCAGCCAAGACCCCGGGGGAGACACCGGGGAGCTGTTTTTT. Its translation is CASSQDPGGDTGELFF.

The J gene is TRBJ2-7, the V gene TRBV5-1; maybe TRBD2 (6 bases). Germline loops: CDR1 SGHRS, CDR2 YFSETQ. V was shortened by 5 bases and J by 5 bases, with 14 bases between the two germline ends. The CDR3 sequence is 13 residues long. This CDR3 reads CASSVGGSNEQYF. DNA of the CDR3: TGCGCCAGCAGTGTGGGGGGATCTAACGAGCAGTACTTC.

J is TRBJ2-7 and V is TRBV5-6; 8 bases map to TRBD2. The CDR3 spans 13 residues. The junction had 2 bases not matched to a gene; V was cut back by 4 bases and J by 2 bases. Germline assignment: CDR1 SGHDT and CDR2 YYEEEE. The CDR3, as DNA: TGTGCCAGCAGCCGTAGCGGGACCTACGAGCAGTACTTC. Translating it yields CASSRSGTYEQYF.

The CDR3 DNA sequence: TGTGCCCCAGCCCCCCCGTTAGGGGGCTACACCTTC. Amino acid sequence: CAPAPPLGGYTF. The chain carries TRBV6-6 and TRBJ1-2, with D uncertain. The V end was cut by 11 bases, the J end by 8 bases, with 18 bases between. The CDR3 length is 12 residues. Germline CDR1 is MNHNY and CDR2 is SVGAGI (reference sequence).

The rearrangement uses TRBV7-2 and TRBJ1-1; no firm D call. Germline CDR1 is SGHTA and CDR2 is FQGNSA. V shed 6 bases and J shed 5 bases, with 10 bases lying between them. The CDR3 has 12 amino acids. Written as DNA, the CDR3 is TGTGCCAGCAGTTGGAGGGAAACTGAAGCTTTCTTT. It encodes CASSWRETEAFF.

This chain joins TRBV2 and TRBJ2-7, with TRBD1 as a possible D gene (6 bases). This CDR3 spans 14 amino acids. Per germline, CDR1 SNHLY and CDR2 FYNNEI. The V and J ends lost 2 bases and 0 bases respectively, with 8 bases between them. The CDR3 sequence is CASSENRVSYEQYF. The CDR3 coding sequence is TGTGCCAGCAGTGAAAACAGGGTCTCCTACGAGCAGTACTTC.

The chain employs TRBV7-2 and TRBJ2-3; weak D call: TRBD2 (5 bases). This CDR3 is built from 15 residues. Trimming stripped 8 bases from V and 2 bases from J, with 17 bases between. Germline V gene sequence: CDR1 SGHTA, CDR2 FQGNSA. The CDR3 here is CASRGPADPTDTQYF. CDR3 nucleotide sequence: TGTGCCAGCCGCGGGCCGGCTGACCCCACAGATACGCAGTATTTT.

The V call is TRBV19, the J call TRBJ1-2, with D unresolved. The CDR3 totals 18 residues. The V gene lost 2 bases and the J gene lost 0 bases, with 19 bases spanning the gap. Germline CDR1 LNHDA, CDR2 SQIVND (reference sequence). The CDR3 reads CASSISGPYGLANYGYTF. Written as DNA, the CDR3 is TGTGCCAGTAGTATATCGGGCCCTTACGGTTTAGCTAACTATGGCTACACCTTC. Full variable domain (remainder filled in from reference TRBV19 and TRBJ1-2): DGGITQSPKYLFRKEGQNVTLSCEQNLNHDAMYWYRQDPGQGLRLIYYSQIVNDFQKGDIAEGYSVSREKKESFPLTVTSAQKNPTAFYLCASSISGPYGLANYGYTFGSGTRLTVV.